The subject of this entry is one TCR beta chain. CDR1 SGHAT and CDR2 FQNNGV come from the germline V gene. The trim removed 4 bases at V and 8 bases at J, leaving 16 bases unmatched. The CDR3 runs 17 residues. The data belong to a study of PD-L1 blockade in urothelial cancer. Generated by immunoSEQ multiplex PCR, the TCRdb table keeps only in-frame clones and is missing some. The sample shows about 55,000 clones, more than 80% of them seen only once. This sample's time point: pretreatment peripheral blood. Sequencing used PBMCs, obtained around atezolizumab (anti-PD-L1) treatment. This sequence joins TRBV11-2 and TRBJ2-1; the match to TRBD2 covers 8 bases. The clonotype comes from a man aged 50 to 59 with urothelial cancer. In DNA, the CDR3 is TGTGCCAGCAGCTCCCTCCTGACCGGGGGGGCCGTCGATGAGCAGTTCTTC. Protein: CASSSLLTGGAVDEQFF.